Described below is a single TCR beta chain sequence and its context. This entry comes from a study of CD8 T cells in Susac syndrome. Trimming stripped 1 base from V and 2 bases from J, with 9 bases between. The CDR3 runs to 14 residues. From germline, CDR1 is MGHRA and CDR2 YSYEKL. Random-hexamer reverse transcription was applied to 0.5 to 1 ug RNA. Multiplex immunoSEQ PCR targeted 54 Vbeta and 13 Jbeta TCR beta segments. TCRdb reprocessed the immunoSEQ multiplex PCR reads via MiXCR and lists one record per CDR3 protein. This table has 100,000 to 150,000 distinct CDR3 sequences, more than 90% appearing once.

The origin of this receptor is a human donor with Susac syndrome. The sequencing input was CD8+ T cells from PBMCs. The rearrangement joins TRBV4-1 to TRBJ2-7; no reliable D call. The CDR3 loop reads CASSQGHATYEQYF. The CDR3 DNA follows: TGCGCCAGCAGCCAAGGACACGCTACCTACGAGCAGTACTTC.